This T cell receptor (beta chain) is from a study of T cell repertoires in cytomegalovirus infection. The CDR3 totals 15 residues. The J segment lost 4 bases and the V segment lost 5 bases, leaving 6 bases of the junction unmatched. CDR1 and CDR2 (germline): SEHNR, FQNEAQ (reference sequence). In this sample, this clonotype turned up many times. TCRdb recomputed calls from the reads with MiXCR, one row per CDR3 protein. The table records 250,000 to 300,000 distinct CDR3 sequences, 17% of them present only once. This sequence joins TRBV7-9 and TRBJ1-1; 11 bases match TRBD1. The material sequenced was CD8+ T cells from PBMCs. This receptor was obtained from a human donor in good health (CMV status not recorded). Some clones in this sample may be carry-over from other donors' samples. The CDR3 reads CASSHRDRGITEAFF. Here the CDR3 DNA reads TGTGCCAGCAGCCACCGGGACAGGGGGATCACTGAAGCTTTCTTT.